In this sample, the clone carrying this T cell receptor beta chain turned up once. Repertoires were generated with immunoSEQ multiplex PCR, while TCRdb's copy carries only in-frame clones and drops some. The table has around 450,000 clones, approximately 90% seen once. This CDR3 is built from 15 residues. CDR1 LNHNV and CDR2 YYDKDF come from the germline V gene (reference sequence). The ends lost 1 base at V and 5 bases at J; junction bases unmatched: 7. The sample comes from a study of blood T cell repertoires in COVID-19. Turning to the study itself: The cDNA or gDNA used as material had been derived from T cells, B-cell-depleted T cells, or PBMCs.

Participants were placed into cohorts based on the clinical history they reported. The sample taken for sequencing was PBMCs or T cells enriched from blood (not recorded which). V and J are TRBV15 and TRBJ2-5; 7 bases map to TRBD1. This receptor was identified in a young woman who had recovered from COVID-19. In DNA, the CDR3 is TGTGCCACCAGCAGAGGACAGGGAATAGACGAGACCCAGTACTTC. This translates into CATSRGQGIDETQYF.